The following is a T cell receptor (beta chain) sequence with its context. This record comes from a study of cytomegalovirus exposure and HLA in healthy donors. The V and J ends lost 0 bases and 1 base, in that order; junction bases with no gene match: 7. The CDR3 loop spans 19 amino acids. The germline CDR1 and CDR2 sequences are MGHRA and YSYEKL. TCRdb's copy holds only in-frame clones and misses some; the assay was immunoSEQ multiplex PCR. The sample consists of 80,000 to 90,000 clones, 96% of them appearing once. The sequencing input was PBMCs. The receptor was derived from a man younger than 35 in good health and CMV-seronegative. The V and J genes are TRBV4-1 and TRBJ2-3; the match to TRBD2 covers 13 bases. The chain's CDR3 is CASSQDWGLAGRGTDTQYF. CDR3 coding DNA: TGCGCCAGCAGCCAAGATTGGGGACTAGCGGGACGGGGCACAGATACGCAGTATTTT.